This record concerns one T cell receptor (beta chain) sequence. These data come from a study of OX40 agonist ivuxolimab in advanced cancers. Germline V gene lookup returns CDR1 SEHNR and CDR2 FQNEAQ (reference sequence). V was pared by 1 base and J by 3 bases, with 6 bases between. This CDR3 region has 13 residues. Data came from immunoSEQ multiplex PCR; TCRdb stores just in-frame clones and leaves some out. Of 65,000 or so clones in the sample, around four fifths were seen once. This chain connects TRBV7-9 to TRBJ2-5; D unresolved. This TCR came from an adult with an advanced solid tumor such as melanoma, head and neck, liver or kidney cancer. The source was CD4+ or CD8+ T cells sorted from blood, collected in a trial of the OX40 agonist ivuxolimab. The CDR3 protein is CASSLVEEETQYF. CDR3 DNA sequence: TGTGCCAGCAGCTTAGTAGAGGAAGAGACCCAGTACTTC.